A selection of T cell receptor beta chains follows, all from one sample in a study of Ad26.COV2.S vaccination and SARS-CoV-2 variants. Data came from immunoSEQ multiplex PCR; TCRdb stores just in-frame clones and leaves some out. The sample gives roughly 380,000 clones, 92% of which show up once; 3% to 5% is in the top ten. Here the sequenced sample was peripheral blood, taken after recovery from COVID-19. These receptors originate from a human donor who had recovered from COVID-19. Each CDR3 is given with its conserved first and last residue. The D gene is left open where the match is weak. Not every row has a clone size; where given, it reads once, few, many or a size class.

clone size	V gene	D gene	J gene	CDR3 DNA	CDR3 protein
-	TRBV4-1	-	TRBJ2-3	TGCGCCAGCAGCCAAGTTTCGGGGGACGCTAGCACAGATACGCAGTATTTT	CASSQVSGDASTDTQYF
-	TRBV10-3	TRBD1	TRBJ1-4	TGTGCCATCAGTGAATCGCTTAGGGGGCTAGATAATGAAAAACTGTTTTTT	CAISESLRGLDNEKLFF
-	TRBV6-5	-	TRBJ1-1	TGTGCCAGCAGCGGTCTGGCAGGGCCCACTGAAGCTTTCTTT	CASSGLAGPTEAFF
-	TRBV6-4	TRBD1	TRBJ2-2	TGTGCCAGCAGTGCAATGACAGGGTCTGGCACCGGGGAGCTGTTTTTT	CASSAMTGSGTGELFF
-	TRBV6-5	TRBD1	TRBJ1-5	TGTGCCAGCAGTCAGGGACAGCAGCCCCAGCATTTT	CASSQGQQPQHF
-	TRBV5-1	TRBD1	TRBJ2-3	TGCGCCAGCAGCTTCCCGGGACAGGGACGGGCAGGGCCAGATACGCAGTATTTT	CASSFPGQGRAGPDTQYF
once	TRBV5-1	-	TRBJ1-2	TGCGCCAGCAGCTCTGGGTTAACAGGCGGCTATGGCTACACCTTC	CASSSGLTGGYGYTF
-	TRBV19	TRBD1	TRBJ1-4	TGTGCCAGTAGTAACCCGGGACAGGGGGACGAAAAACTGTTTTTT	CASSNPGQGDEKLFF
-	TRBV7-9	-	TRBJ1-2	TGTGCCAGCAGCTTAGAGGGACTTACTCCCACCTTC	CASSLEGLTPTF
-	TRBV4-3	-	TRBJ2-7	TGCGCCAGCAGCCAAGGTTCAGGGTTAATCTACGAGCAGTACTTC	CASSQGSGLIYEQYF
-	TRBV7-9	-	TRBJ2-3	TGTGCCAGCAGCCCCGGGACAACCAGAAGCACAGATACGCAGTATTTT	CASSPGTTRSTDTQYF
-	TRBV16	-	TRBJ1-1	TGTGCCAGCATCGTGGACACCGACACTGAAGCTTTCTTT	CASIVDTDTEAFF
-	TRBV5-1	-	TRBJ2-2	TGCGCCAGCAGCTTGGCCCCGGGAAACGGGGAGCTGTTTTTT	CASSLAPGNGELFF
-	TRBV27	-	TRBJ1-1	TGTGCCAGCAGTTTATCGAAAGGGGCTGAAGCTTTCTTT	CASSLSKGAEAFF
-	TRBV18	-	TRBJ2-5	TGTGCCAGCTCACCGCGAGGGACCCTTGGGGAGACCCAGTACTTC	CASSPRGTLGETQYF
-	TRBV27	-	TRBJ1-4	TGTGCCAGTGGGCCGCCCATGGGGGGAAAACTGTTTTTT	CASGPPMGGKLFF
-	TRBV5-6	-	TRBJ1-2	TGTGCCAGCAGCCCCGGACGGACCCTGGGCTATGGCTACACCTTC	CASSPGRTLGYGYTF
-	TRBV6-6	-	TRBJ1-5	TGTGCCAGCAGTTCGGGACCCAATGTTCAGCCCCAGCATTTT	CASSSGPNVQPQHF
-	TRBV9	TRBD2	TRBJ2-3	TGTGCCAGCAGCGTGGCGGGGGGCACCCTGGAATCTACAGATACGCAGTATTTT	CASSVAGGTLESTDTQYF
-	TRBV7-2	TRBD2	TRBJ2-7	TGTGCCAGCAGCTTAGTTCTAGCGGGGGGGCCTGGCGAGCAGTACTTC	CASSLVLAGGPGEQYF
-	TRBV3-1/TRBV3-2	TRBD1	TRBJ2-5	TGTGCCAGCAGCCGGACAGGGGGCCGGGGGGAGACCCAGTACTTC	CASSRTGGRGETQYF
-	TRBV6-5	-	TRBJ2-3	TGTGCCAGCAGTTGGGCGAGCGGAGACACAGATACGCAGTATTTT	CASSWASGDTDTQYF
-	TRBV4-1	TRBD1	TRBJ1-4	TGCGCCAGCAGCCAAGACCTGAGACAGGGGGATGAAAAACTGTTTTTT	CASSQDLRQGDEKLFF
-	TRBV12-3/TRBV12-4	-	TRBJ2-3	TGTGCCAGCAGGGGCGGGGGCACAGATACGCAGTATTTT	CASRGGGTDTQYF
-	TRBV19	-	TRBJ1-3	TGTGCCAGTAGTACTCGGGACGGTAACACCATATATTTT	CASSTRDGNTIYF
-	TRBV12-3/TRBV12-4	-	TRBJ2-1	TGTGCCAGCAGTTACAGGTGGGGGAATGAGCAGTTCTTC	CASSYRWGNEQFF
once	TRBV19	-	TRBJ1-2	TGTGCCAGTATCTCGATGCTGGGAGAAAACTATGGCTACACCTTC	CASISMLGENYGYTF
-	TRBV12-3/TRBV12-4	-	TRBJ2-1	TGTGCCAGCAGTTGGGTAACTGAGGAGCAGTTCTTC	CASSWVTEEQFF
-	TRBV27	-	TRBJ2-3	TGTGCCAGCAGATTTATAGGGGACGGTAGCACAGATACGCAGTATTTT	CASRFIGDGSTDTQYF
-	TRBV5-1	-	TRBJ2-1	TGCGCCAGCAGGGGCGGAACAGTCTACAATGAGCAGTTCTTC	CASRGGTVYNEQFF
-	TRBV6-5	TRBD1	TRBJ2-7	TGTGCCAGCAGTTACGCCTACAGGGGGCTCAACGAGCAGTACTTC	CASSYAYRGLNEQYF
-	TRBV5-4	-	TRBJ2-1	TGTGCCAGCAGCCGAAACAAGGGGTTCTTCGACAATGAGCAGTTCTTC	CASSRNKGFFDNEQFF
-	TRBV10-1	-	TRBJ2-3	TGCGCCAGCACCTCGGGGGGCCAGACAGATACGCAGTATTTT	CASTSGGQTDTQYF
-	TRBV29-1	-	TRBJ1-1	TGCAGCTCCCTTTTCGTCGTGGGTTCTGAAGCTTTCTTT	CSSLFVVGSEAFF
-	TRBV5-6	-	TRBJ2-5	TGTGCCAGCAGCCCCCCGACAGTCCAAGAGACCCAGTACTTC	CASSPPTVQETQYF
-	TRBV5-5	TRBD1	TRBJ2-1	TGTGCCAGCAGCCCAATGGACAGGAAACCTTACAATGAGCAGTTCTTC	CASSPMDRKPYNEQFF
-	TRBV9	TRBD1	TRBJ2-7	TGTGCCAGCAGCGTAGGGACAGGGGGCTTCGAGCAGTACTTC	CASSVGTGGFEQYF